Listed below are T cell receptor beta chains from one sample, sequenced in a study of blood T cell repertoires in COVID-19. Libraries were prepared by immunoSEQ multiplex PCR; TCRdb keeps only in-frame clonotypes and omits some of them. The sample includes about 70,000 clones, around 78% of them seen just once. Sample: peripheral blood. The receptors stem from a human donor in a cohort sampled during active COVID-19. Both conserved end residues are trimmed from each CDR3. Rows give clone size only sometimes, using once, few, many, or a class for an expanded clone.

j_call clone_size v_call cdr3_length cdr3_aa
TRBJ2-7 few TRBV7-9 11 ASSLAPSTEQY
TRBJ2-6 . TRBV5-8 12 ASSPLSGANVLT
TRBJ1-1 . TRBV3-1/TRBV3-2 11 ASSQGSGTEAF
TRBJ1-2 . TRBV5-1 12 ASSAREASSGYT
TRBJ2-6 . TRBV3-1/TRBV3-2 17 ASSQQAGREGDGANVLT
TRBJ1-4 once TRBV6-4 10 ASSKTNEKLF
TRBJ2-1 once TRBV2 14 ASSEEAGGPYNEQF
TRBJ2-3 . TRBV19 13 ASSIGQRSTDTQY
TRBJ2-7 . TRBV7-2 12 ASSPTSKSYEQY
TRBJ2-6 . TRBV6-6 13 ASSYQTTGANVLT
TRBJ2-1 medium-sized TRBV4-1 12 ASTRDRGDNEQF
TRBJ1-6 . TRBV2 16 ASRTALGRGADNSPLH
TRBJ2-2 . TRBV27 13 ASSRDRGRTGELF
TRBJ2-7 . TRBV7-8 13 ASSLRLQGSYEQY
TRBJ2-2 . TRBV5-1 12 ASSLAGNTGELF
TRBJ2-2 . TRBV6-2/TRBV6-3 14 ASSYPGRPNTGELF
TRBJ2-7 . TRBV18 9 ASSPGVEQY
TRBJ1-3 . TRBV15 16 ATSRDKLATGVGNTIY
TRBJ1-6 few TRBV13 14 ASSLGTSAYNSPLH
TRBJ2-2 . TRBV6-1 14 ASSESLVSNTGELF
TRBJ2-3 once TRBV7-2 14 ASSLVASRRADTQY
TRBJ1-1 . TRBV18 17 ASSPLGPGTGPSSTEAF
TRBJ2-7 . TRBV3-1/TRBV3-2 13 ASSLIQGASYEQY
TRBJ2-7 . TRBV15 10 ATSPSGSGQY
TRBJ2-3 . TRBV9 16 ASSVEVFQAGGPDTQY
TRBJ2-2 . TRBV5-4 14 ASSLRFGQNTGELF
TRBJ1-6 . TRBV4-3 13 ASSQDVGTESPLH
TRBJ1-4 . TRBV22-1 15 PGSALAHWGTDEKLF
TRBJ2-7 . TRBV10-2 13 ASSEWDRGSEEQY
TRBJ2-1 . TRBV5-6 9 ASSTGTSQF
TRBJ2-7 . TRBV4-2 15 ASSPAVVGGSFYEQY
TRBJ2-3 . TRBV5-1 14 ASSWGLTESTDTQY
TRBJ1-1 . TRBV7-9 10 ASSDKNTEAF
TRBJ2-6 . TRBV9 12 ASSATAGANVLT
TRBJ2-1 . TRBV5-1 14 ASSFSETSGRNEQF
TRBJ1-2 . TRBV5-6 11 ASSLQGAYGYT